Listed below are T cell receptor beta chains from one sample, sequenced in a study of response to subunit inactivated influenza vaccine. TCRdb re-analysed the RT-PCR reads in MiXCR, keeping a single row per CDR3 protein. The sample has a few hundred thousand distinct CDR3 sequences, approximately 23% seen once; the top ten hold 10% to 13%. This specimen consisted of PBMCs from blood, obtained about 20 months after vaccination. The receptors derive from a man between 50 and 75 years old who received an inactivated influenza vaccine. Both conserved end residues are trimmed from each CDR3.

j_call v_call cdr3_aa
TRBJ1-2 TRBV12-3/TRBV12-4 ASCQGTFPSGGYT
TRBJ1-2 TRBV5-1 ASSLGQGRTYGYT
TRBJ1-3 TRBV4-3 ASSQGGLGAGNTIY
TRBJ1-1 TRBV5-4 ASSLVVGRMNTEAF
TRBJ1-4 TRBV12-3/TRBV12-4 ASSSTGGEKLF
TRBJ2-1 TRBV18 ASSPGDNLRQF
TRBJ1-4 TRBV20-1 SAAQGAREKLF
TRBJ1-1 TRBV5-1 ASSLDRGLTEAF
TRBJ1-2 TRBV5-1 ASSWTQGANYGYT
TRBJ1-1 TRBV11-2 ASSLDRKAGVNTEAF
TRBJ1-5 TRBV20-1 SASEGTVLAPQH
TRBJ1-1 TRBV28 ASSADREWGTEVF
TRBJ1-4 TRBV7-2 ASSSQSTGGDEKLF
TRBJ1-1 TRBV5-1 ASSSHAGNMNTEAF
TRBJ2-7 TRBV3-1 ASSQRSGGRSYEQY
TRBJ1-5 TRBV18 ASSPGQVSNQPQH
TRBJ1-1 TRBV10-2 ASSESQSPGNTEAF
TRBJ1-3 TRBV6-6 ASSSAADTIY
TRBJ2-5 TRBV11-2 ASSLLGRGAPLQLETQY
TRBJ2-7 TRBV20-1 SARTGVNEQY